The clone carrying this T cell receptor (beta chain) was picked up a small number of times. Its antigen is undetermined. The junction had 8 bases not matched to a gene; V was cut back by 6 bases and J by 5 bases. This CDR3 has 14 amino acids. The germline V gene encodes CDR1 MNHEY and CDR2 SVGAGI. The data originate from a study of T cell repertoires in cytomegalovirus infection. About the study: In public TCR beta signatures, there were indications of both CMV infection and matching HLA type.

TCRdb re-called the reads through MiXCR, storing one row per CDR3 protein. The sample holds a few hundred thousand distinct CDR3 sequences, under 45% seen once. Here the sequenced sample was cultured PBMCs, taken from culture after CMV antigen stimulation. The chain joins TRBV6-5 to TRBJ1-2; TRBD1 matches at 8 bases. This receptor was taken from a human donor in good health (CMV status not recorded). Some clones in this sample may be carry-over from other donors' samples. Written as DNA, the CDR3 is TGTGCCAGCAGCCCCGGCGGACAGGGATATGGCTACACCTTC. Amino acid sequence: CASSPGGQGYGYTF.